The subject of this entry is one T cell receptor (beta chain). The sample originates from a study of blood T cell repertoires in COVID-19. The data were produced by immunoSEQ multiplex PCR, yet TCRdb's version contains in-frame clones alone and is incomplete. The sample comprises roughly 49,000 clones, roughly 86% of which are singletons, and 4% to 5% rests with the top ten. From germline, CDR1 is MNHNS and CDR2 SASEGT. CDR3 size: 15 residues. V was clipped by 0 bases and J by 6 bases, with 12 bases between them. The sample comprised peripheral blood. V usage is TRBV6-1 and J usage is TRBJ2-1; D may be TRBD1 (5 bases). The sequence was obtained from a man older than 75 with active COVID-19. CDR3 residues: CASSEARQLVNEQFF. The CDR3 DNA follows: TGTGCCAGCAGTGAAGCTCGACAGTTGGTCAATGAGCAGTTCTTC.